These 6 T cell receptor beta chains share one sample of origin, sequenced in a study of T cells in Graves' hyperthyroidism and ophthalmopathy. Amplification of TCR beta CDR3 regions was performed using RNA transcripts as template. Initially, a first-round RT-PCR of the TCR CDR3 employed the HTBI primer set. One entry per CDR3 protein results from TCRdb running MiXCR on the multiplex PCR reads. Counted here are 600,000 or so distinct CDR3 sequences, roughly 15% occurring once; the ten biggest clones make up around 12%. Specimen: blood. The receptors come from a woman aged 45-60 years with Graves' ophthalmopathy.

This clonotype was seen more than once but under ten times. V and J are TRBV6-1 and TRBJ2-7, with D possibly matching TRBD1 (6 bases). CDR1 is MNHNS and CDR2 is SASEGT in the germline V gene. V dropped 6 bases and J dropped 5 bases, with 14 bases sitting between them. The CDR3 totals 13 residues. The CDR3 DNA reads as TGTGCCAGCAGCGAACAGGGTTTGAACGAGCAGTACTTC. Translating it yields CASSEQGLNEQYF.

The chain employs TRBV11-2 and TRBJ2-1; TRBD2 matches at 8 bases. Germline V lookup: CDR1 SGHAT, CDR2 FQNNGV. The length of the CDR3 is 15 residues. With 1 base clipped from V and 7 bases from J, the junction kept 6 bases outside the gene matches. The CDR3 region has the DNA TGTGCCAGCAGCTTAGTTCCCGGGGGGGGAAATGAGCAGTTCTTC. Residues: CASSLVPGGGNEQFF.

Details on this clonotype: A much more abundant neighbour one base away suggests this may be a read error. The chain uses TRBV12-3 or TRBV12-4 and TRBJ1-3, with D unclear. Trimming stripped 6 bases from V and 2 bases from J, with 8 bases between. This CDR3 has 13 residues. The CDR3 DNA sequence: TGTGCCAGCAGCTACAGCCCTGGAAACACCATATATTTT. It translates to CASSYSPGNTIYF.

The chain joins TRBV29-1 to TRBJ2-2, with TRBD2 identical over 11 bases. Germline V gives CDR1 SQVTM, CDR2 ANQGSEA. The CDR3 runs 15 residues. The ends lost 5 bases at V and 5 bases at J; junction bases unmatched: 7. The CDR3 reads CSVIITSGSTGELFF. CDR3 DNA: TGCAGCGTTATAATCACTAGCGGGAGTACCGGGGAGCTGTTTTTT.

CDR3 bases: TGTGCCAGCAGTTTTTCCCATTATAGCAATCAGCCCCAGCATTTT. Translation gives CASSFSHYSNQPQHF. This rearrangement joins TRBV12-3 or TRBV12-4 to TRBJ1-5, with D unclear. V shed 3 bases and J shed 0 bases, with 9 bases lying between them. The CDR3 has 15 amino acids.

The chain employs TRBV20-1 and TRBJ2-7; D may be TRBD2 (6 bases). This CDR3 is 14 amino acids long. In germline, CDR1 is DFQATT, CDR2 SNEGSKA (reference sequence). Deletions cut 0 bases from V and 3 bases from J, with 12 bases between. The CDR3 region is CSAREGSGLYEQYF. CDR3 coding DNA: TGCAGTGCTAGAGAAGGTAGCGGCCTCTACGAGCAGTACTTC.